This TCR beta chain is from a study of blood T cell repertoires in COVID-19. Overall study: Acute and convalescent COVID-19 specimens originated in the United States, Italy and Spain.

V was shortened by 6 bases and J by 15 bases, with 15 bases between the two germline ends. The CDR3 runs 11 residues. In germline, CDR1 is SGHVS, CDR2 FQNEAQ. This clone was recorded a few times. Here immunoSEQ multiplex PCR was the method, and the copy in TCRdb shows in-frame clones only, minus some. The data hold more than 95,000 clones, with roughly four fifths observed a single time. This chain connects TRBV7-8 to TRBJ2-1; D is unclear. Input material: peripheral blood. The TCR comes from a man aged 70 or older with active or convalescent COVID-19. The CDR3, as DNA: TGTGCCAGCAGTCTAGGCGGATTGTGGTTCTTC. This translates into CASSLGGLWFF.